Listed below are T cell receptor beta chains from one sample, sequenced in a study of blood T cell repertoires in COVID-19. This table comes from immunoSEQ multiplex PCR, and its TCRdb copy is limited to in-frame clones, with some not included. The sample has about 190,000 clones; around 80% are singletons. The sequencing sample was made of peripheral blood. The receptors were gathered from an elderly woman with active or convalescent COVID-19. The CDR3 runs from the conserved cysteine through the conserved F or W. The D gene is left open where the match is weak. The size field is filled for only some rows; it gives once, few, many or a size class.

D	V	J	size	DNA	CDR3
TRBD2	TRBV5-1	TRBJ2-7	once	TGCGCCAGCAGCTTGGGATACGGGCTCGGGGGGGAGCAGTACTTC	CASSLGYGLGGEQYF
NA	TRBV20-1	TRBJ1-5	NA	TGCAGTGCCACCGCAGGGCCCCAGCATTTT	CSATAGPQHF
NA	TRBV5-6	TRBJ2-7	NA	TGTGCCAGCAGCTTGGCCGTATGGGAGCGAGGAGGTAGGGACGAGCAGTACTTC	CASSLAVWERGGRDEQYF
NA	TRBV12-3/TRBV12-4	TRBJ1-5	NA	TGTGCCAGCAGGCGACAGGCCAATCAGCCCCAGCATTTT	CASRRQANQPQHF
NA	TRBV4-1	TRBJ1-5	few	TGCGCCAGCAGCCAATTGATGGGGGGTAATCAGCCCCAGCATTTT	CASSQLMGGNQPQHF
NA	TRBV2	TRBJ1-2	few	TGTGCCAGCAGTGACACGACAGCGCAGATCTCTAACTATGGCTACACCTTC	CASSDTTAQISNYGYTF
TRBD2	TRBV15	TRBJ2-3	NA	TGTGCCACCAGCAGGGCTAGCGGGCCAGGAGATACGCAGTATTTT	CATSRASGPGDTQYF
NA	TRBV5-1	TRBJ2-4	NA	TGCGCCAGCAGCTTGATGGGGGCTCTAGCCAAAAACATTCAGTACTTC	CASSLMGALAKNIQYF
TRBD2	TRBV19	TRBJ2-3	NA	TGTGCCAGTAGTATAGACCTTCGGGGGGCAGATACGCAGTATTTT	CASSIDLRGADTQYF
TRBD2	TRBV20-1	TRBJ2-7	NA	TGCAGTGCTAGTAGGGCGGGGGCCTACGAGCAGTACTTC	CSASRAGAYEQYF